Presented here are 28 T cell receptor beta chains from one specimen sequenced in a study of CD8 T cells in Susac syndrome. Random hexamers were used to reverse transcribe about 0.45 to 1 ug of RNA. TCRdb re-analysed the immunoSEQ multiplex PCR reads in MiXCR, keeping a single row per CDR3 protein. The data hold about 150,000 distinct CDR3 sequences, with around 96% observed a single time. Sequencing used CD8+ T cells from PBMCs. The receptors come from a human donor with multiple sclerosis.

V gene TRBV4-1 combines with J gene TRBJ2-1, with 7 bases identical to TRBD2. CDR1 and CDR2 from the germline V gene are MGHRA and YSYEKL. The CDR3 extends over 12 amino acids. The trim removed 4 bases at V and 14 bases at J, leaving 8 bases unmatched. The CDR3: CASSPRKRGEFF. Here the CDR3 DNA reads TGCGCCAGCAGCCCCCGAAAGCGGGGAGAGTTCTTC.

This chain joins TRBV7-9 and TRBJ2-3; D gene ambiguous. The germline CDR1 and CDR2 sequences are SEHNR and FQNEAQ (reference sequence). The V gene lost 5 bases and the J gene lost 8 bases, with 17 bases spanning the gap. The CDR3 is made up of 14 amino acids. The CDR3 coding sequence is TGTGCCAGCAGCCCCCTGGGTAGACTGGGTACGCAGTATTTT. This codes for CASSPLGRLGTQYF.

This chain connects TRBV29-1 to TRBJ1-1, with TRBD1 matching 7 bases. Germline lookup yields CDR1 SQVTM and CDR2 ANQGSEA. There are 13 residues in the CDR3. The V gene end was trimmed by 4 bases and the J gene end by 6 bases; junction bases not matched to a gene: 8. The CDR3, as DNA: TGCAGCGTTGTAGCCGGGACAGAGCCTGAAGCTTTCTTT. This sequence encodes CSVVAGTEPEAFF. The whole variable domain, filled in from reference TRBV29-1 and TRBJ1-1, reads SAVISQKPSRDICQRGTSLTIQCQVDSQVTMMFWYRQQPGQSLTLIATANQGSEATYESGFVIDKFPISRPNLTFSTLTVSNMSPEDSSIYLCSVVAGTEPEAFFGQGTRLTVV.

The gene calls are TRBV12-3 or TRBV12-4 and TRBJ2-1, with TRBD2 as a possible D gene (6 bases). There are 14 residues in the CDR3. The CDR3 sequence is CATGLGGLGNEQFF. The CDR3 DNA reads TGTGCGACCGGGCTAGGAGGGCTAGGAAATGAGCAGTTCTTC.

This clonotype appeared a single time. This chain's CDR3 is CASSHGQGARITEAFF. The CDR3 DNA reads TGTGCCAGCAGCCATGGACAGGGGGCAAGAATCACTGAAGCTTTCTTT. The genes are TRBV9 and TRBJ1-1; 11 positions match TRBD1. CDR1 SGDLS and CDR2 YYNGEE come from the germline V gene. The CDR3 extends over 16 amino acids. The V and J ends lost 4 bases and 4 bases, in that order; junction bases with no gene match: 9.

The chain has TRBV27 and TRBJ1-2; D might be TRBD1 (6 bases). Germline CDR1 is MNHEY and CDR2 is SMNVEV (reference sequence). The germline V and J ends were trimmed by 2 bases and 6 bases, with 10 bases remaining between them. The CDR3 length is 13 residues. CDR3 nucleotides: TGTGCCAGCAGTTTAACAGGGTGGGATGGCTACACCTTC. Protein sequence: CASSLTGWDGYTF.

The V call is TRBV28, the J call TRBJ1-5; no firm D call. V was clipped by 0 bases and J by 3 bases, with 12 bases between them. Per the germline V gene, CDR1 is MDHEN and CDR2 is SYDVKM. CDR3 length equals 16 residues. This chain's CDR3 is CASSLWRQAPNQPQHF. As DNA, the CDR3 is TGTGCCAGCAGTTTATGGAGGCAGGCTCCCAATCAGCCCCAGCATTTT.

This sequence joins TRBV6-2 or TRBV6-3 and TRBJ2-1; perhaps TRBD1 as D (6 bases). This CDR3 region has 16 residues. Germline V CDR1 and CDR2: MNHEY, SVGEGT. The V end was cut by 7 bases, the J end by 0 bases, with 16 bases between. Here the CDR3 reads CASTKWGLSSYNEQFF. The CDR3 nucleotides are TGTGCCAGCACCAAATGGGGGCTGAGCTCCTACAATGAGCAGTTCTTC.

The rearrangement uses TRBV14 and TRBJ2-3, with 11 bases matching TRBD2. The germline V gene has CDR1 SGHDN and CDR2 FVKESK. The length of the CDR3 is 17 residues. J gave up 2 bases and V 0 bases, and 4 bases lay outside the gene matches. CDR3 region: CASSQDPSGGHTDTQYF. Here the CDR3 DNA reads TGTGCCAGCAGCCAAGACCCTAGCGGGGGGCACACAGATACGCAGTATTTT.

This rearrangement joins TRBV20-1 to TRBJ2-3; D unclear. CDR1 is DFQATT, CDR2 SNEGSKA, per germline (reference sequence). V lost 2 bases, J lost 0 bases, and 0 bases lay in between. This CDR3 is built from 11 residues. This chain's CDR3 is CSARSTDTQYF. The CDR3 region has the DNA TGCAGTGCTAGAAGCACAGATACGCAGTATTTT.

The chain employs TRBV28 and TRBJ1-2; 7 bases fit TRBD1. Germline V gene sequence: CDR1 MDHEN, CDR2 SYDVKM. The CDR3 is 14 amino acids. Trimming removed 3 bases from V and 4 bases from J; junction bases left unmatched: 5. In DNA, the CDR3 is TGTGCCAGCAGTTTCTGGGAGGGGGCCTATGGCTACACCTTC. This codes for CASSFWEGAYGYTF.

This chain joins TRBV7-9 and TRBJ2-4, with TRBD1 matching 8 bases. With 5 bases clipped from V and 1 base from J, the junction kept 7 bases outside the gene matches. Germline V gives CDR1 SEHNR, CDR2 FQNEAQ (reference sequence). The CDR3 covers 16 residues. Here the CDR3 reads CASSAGQGLAKNIQYF. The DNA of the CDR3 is TGTGCCAGCAGCGCTGGACAGGGTTTGGCCAAAAACATTCAGTACTTC.

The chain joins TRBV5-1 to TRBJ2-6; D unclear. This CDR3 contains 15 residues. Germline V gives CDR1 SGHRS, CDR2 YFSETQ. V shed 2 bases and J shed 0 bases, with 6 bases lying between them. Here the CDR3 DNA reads TGCGCCAGCAGCTTCGGTCTCTCTGGGGCCAACGTCCTGACTTTC. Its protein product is CASSFGLSGANVLTF.

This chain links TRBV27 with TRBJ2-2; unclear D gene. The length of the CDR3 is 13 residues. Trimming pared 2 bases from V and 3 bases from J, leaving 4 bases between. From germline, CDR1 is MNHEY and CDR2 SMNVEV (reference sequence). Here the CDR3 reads CASSLRDTGELFF. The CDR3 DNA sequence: TGTGCCAGCAGTTTAAGGGACACCGGGGAGCTGTTTTTT.

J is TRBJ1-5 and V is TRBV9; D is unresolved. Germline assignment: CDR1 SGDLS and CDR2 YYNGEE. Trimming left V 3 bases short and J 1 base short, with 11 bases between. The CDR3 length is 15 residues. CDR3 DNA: TGTGCCAGCAGCGAGGACGGGAGGAGCAATCAGCCCCAGCATTTT. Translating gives CASSEDGRSNQPQHF.

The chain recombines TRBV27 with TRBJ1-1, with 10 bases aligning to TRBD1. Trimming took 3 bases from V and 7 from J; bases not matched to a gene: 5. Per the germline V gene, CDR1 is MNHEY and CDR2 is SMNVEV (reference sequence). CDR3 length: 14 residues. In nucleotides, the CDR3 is TGTGCCAGCAGTTTGACAGGGGGCGCGGGTGAAGCTTTCTTT. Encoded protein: CASSLTGGAGEAFF.

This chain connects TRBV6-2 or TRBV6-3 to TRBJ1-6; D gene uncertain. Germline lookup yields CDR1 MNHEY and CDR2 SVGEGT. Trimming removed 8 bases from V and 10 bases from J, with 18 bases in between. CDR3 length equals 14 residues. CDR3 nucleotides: TGTGCCAGCCAACCGGGCTCCGAGGGCTCACCCCTCCACTTT. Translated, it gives CASQPGSEGSPLHF.

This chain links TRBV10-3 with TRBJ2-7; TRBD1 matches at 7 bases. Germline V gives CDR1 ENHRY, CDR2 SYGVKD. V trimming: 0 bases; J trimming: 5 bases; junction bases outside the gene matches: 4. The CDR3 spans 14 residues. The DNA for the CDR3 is TGTGCCATCAGTGAGTCGGGACAGCGCCACGAGCAGTACTTC. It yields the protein CAISESGQRHEQYF.

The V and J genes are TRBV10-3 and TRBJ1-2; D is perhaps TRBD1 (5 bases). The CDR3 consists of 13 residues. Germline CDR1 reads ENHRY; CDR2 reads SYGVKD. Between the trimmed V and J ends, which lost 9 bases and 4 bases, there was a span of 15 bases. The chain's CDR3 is CAILQVSLYGYTF. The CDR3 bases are TGTGCCATATTACAGGTTTCCCTCTATGGCTACACCTTC.

CDR3 nucleotides: TGCAGCGTGGACGGGGGAAGCTCCTACAATGAGCAGTTCTTC. The encoded protein is CSVDGGSSYNEQFF. The chain employs TRBV29-1 and TRBJ2-1, with TRBD2 as a possible D gene (6 bases). Germline lookup yields CDR1 SQVTM and CDR2 ANQGSEA. The V end was cut by 6 bases, the J end by 0 bases, with 12 bases between. The CDR3 has 14 amino acids.

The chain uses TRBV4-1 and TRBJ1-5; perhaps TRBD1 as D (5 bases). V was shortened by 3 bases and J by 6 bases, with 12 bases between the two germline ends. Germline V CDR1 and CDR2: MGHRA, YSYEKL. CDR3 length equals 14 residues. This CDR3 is CASSQAGISQPQHF. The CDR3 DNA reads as TGCGCCAGCAGCCAGGCAGGGATTAGTCAGCCCCAGCATTTT.

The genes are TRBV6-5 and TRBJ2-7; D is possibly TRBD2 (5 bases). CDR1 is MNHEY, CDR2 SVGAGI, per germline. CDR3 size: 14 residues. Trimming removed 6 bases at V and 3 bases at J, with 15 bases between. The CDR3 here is CASRETGMNYEQYF. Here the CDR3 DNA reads TGTGCCAGCAGAGAGACCGGGATGAACTACGAGCAGTACTTC.

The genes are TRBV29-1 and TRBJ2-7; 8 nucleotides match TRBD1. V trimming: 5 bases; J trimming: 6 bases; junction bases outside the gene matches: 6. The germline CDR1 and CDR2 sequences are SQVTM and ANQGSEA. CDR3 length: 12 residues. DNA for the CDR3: TGCAGCGTTTGGACAGGGCTGGGCGAGCAGTACTTC. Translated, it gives CSVWTGLGEQYF.

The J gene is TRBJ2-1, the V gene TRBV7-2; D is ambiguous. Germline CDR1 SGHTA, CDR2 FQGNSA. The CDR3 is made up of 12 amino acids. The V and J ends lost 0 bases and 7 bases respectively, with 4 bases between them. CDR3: CASSLAMNEQFF. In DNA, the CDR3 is TGTGCCAGCAGCTTAGCTATGAATGAGCAGTTCTTC.

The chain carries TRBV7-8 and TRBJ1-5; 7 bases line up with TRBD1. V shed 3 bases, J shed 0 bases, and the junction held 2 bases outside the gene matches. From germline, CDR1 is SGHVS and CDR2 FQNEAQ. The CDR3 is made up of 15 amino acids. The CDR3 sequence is CASSFGTASNQPQHF. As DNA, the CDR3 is TGTGCCAGCAGCTTTGGGACAGCTAGCAATCAGCCCCAGCATTTT.

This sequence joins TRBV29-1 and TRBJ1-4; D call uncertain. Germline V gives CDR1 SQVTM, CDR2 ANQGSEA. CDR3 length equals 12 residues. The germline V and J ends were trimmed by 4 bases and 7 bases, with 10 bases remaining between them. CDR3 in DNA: TGCAGCGTTGCTAAAGACCGTGAAAAACTGTTTTTT. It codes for CSVAKDREKLFF.

The DNA for the CDR3 is TGCAGTGCTAGAGATAGCCAGGGAGGAAAGACCCAGTACTTC. This gives the protein CSARDSQGGKTQYF. The chain carries TRBV20-1 and TRBJ2-5, with D tentatively TRBD2 (6 bases). The CDR3 runs to 14 residues. V was clipped by 0 bases and J by 6 bases, with 14 bases between them. In germline, CDR1 is DFQATT, CDR2 SNEGSKA (reference sequence).

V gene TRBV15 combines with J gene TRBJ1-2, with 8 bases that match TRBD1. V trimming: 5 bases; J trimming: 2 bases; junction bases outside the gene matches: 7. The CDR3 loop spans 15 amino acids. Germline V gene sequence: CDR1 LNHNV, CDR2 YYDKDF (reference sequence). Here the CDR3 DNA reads TGTGCCACCAGCGGACAGGGACGGACGAACTATGGCTACACCTTC. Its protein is CATSGQGRTNYGYTF.